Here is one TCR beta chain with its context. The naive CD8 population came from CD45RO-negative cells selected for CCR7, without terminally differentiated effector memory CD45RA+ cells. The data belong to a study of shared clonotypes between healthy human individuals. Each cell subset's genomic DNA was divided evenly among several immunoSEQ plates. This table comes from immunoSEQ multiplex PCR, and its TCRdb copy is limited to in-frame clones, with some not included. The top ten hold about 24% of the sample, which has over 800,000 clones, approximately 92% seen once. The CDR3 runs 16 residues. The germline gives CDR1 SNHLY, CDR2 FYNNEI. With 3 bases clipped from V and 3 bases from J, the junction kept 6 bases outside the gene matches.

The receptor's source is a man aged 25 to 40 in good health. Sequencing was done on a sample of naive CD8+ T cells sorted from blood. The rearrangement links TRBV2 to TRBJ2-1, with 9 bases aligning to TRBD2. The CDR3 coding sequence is TGTGCCAGCAGTGAGTTGACTAGCGGCCTCTACAATGAGCAGTTCTTC. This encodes CASSELTSGLYNEQFF.